The 14 T cell receptor beta chains below were found in one sample sequenced in a study of OX40 agonist ivuxolimab in advanced cancers. Assay: immunoSEQ multiplex PCR; the TCRdb copy retains only in-frame clones and omits some. The data contain approximately 46,000 clones, roughly 90% of them singletons. The sample was CD4+ or CD8+ T cells sorted from blood, taken in a trial of the OX40 agonist ivuxolimab. Source of these receptors: an adult with an advanced solid tumor such as melanoma, head and neck, liver or kidney cancer.

The CDR3 sequence is CASSDPDRNTEAFF. In DNA form, the CDR3 reads TGTGCCAGCAGTGACCCGGACAGGAACACTGAAGCTTTCTTT. V usage is TRBV25-1 and J usage is TRBJ1-1, with a weak D call TRBD1 (6 bases). There are 14 residues in the CDR3. The V and J ends lost 3 bases and 1 base respectively, with 9 bases between them. Germline V gene sequence: CDR1 MGHDK, CDR2 SYGVNS. The variable domain in full, with the rest retrieved from reference TRBV25-1 and TRBJ1-1, is EADIYQTPRYLVIGTGKKITLECSQTMGHDKMYWYQQDPGMELHLIHYSYGVNSTEKGDLSSESTVSRIRTEHFPLTLESARPSHTSQYLCASSDPDRNTEAFFGQGTRLTVV.

This chain connects TRBV28 to TRBJ2-3, with D possibly matching TRBD2 (6 bases). With 3 bases removed from V and 2 bases from J, the gap between germline ends came to 12 bases. The CDR3 has 15 residues. The germline CDR1 and CDR2 sequences are MDHEN and SYDVKM. The DNA for the CDR3 is TGTGCCAGCAGTTTGGGTGGCGGGGCCACAGATACGCAGTATTTT. This gives the protein CASSLGGGATDTQYF.

This chain joins TRBV28 and TRBJ2-3; D is unclear. Germline V gives CDR1 MDHEN, CDR2 SYDVKM. Trimming took off 7 bases at V and 2 bases at J, with 22 bases between the two ends. The CDR3 runs 17 residues. CDR3 coding DNA: TGTGCCAGCACTCCCATCCAGCAGGCAGGAGCCACAGATACGCAGTATTTT. It codes for CASTPIQQAGATDTQYF.

The chain has TRBV27 and TRBJ2-7; possibly TRBD1 for D (5 bases). The CDR3 consists of 14 residues. The V gene's germline CDR1 is MNHEY and CDR2 SMNVEV (reference sequence). Trimming pared 3 bases from V and 3 bases from J, leaving 12 bases between. In DNA, the CDR3 is TGTGCCAGCAGTTTGTTCCGCCAGGGCTACGAGCAGTACTTC. This codes for CASSLFRQGYEQYF.

This clone appeared a few times. The chain links TRBV4-1 to TRBJ1-5; D uncertain. The V end was cut by 1 base, the J end by 3 bases, with 10 bases between. The germline CDR1 and CDR2 sequences are MGHRA and YSYEKL. This CDR3 has 15 amino acids. CDR3 amino acids: CASSQVLLDNQPQHF. CDR3 in DNA: TGCGCCAGCAGCCAAGTGCTGTTGGACAATCAGCCCCAGCATTTT.

This clone was detected only a few times. The chain is built from TRBV19 and TRBJ2-4; 9 bases are shared with TRBD1. The germline V gene encodes CDR1 LNHDA and CDR2 SQIVND (reference sequence). The CDR3 length is 14 residues. V was clipped by 6 bases and J by 6 bases; unmatched bases: 6. The CDR3 DNA is TGTGCCAGTAGGGCCCGGGACAGGGTAAACATTCAGTACTTC. Its protein product is CASRARDRVNIQYF.

The chain links TRBV9 to TRBJ2-3; no reliable D call. V was pared by 0 bases and J by 2 bases, with 7 bases between. The germline CDR1 and CDR2 sequences are SGDLS and YYNGEE. The CDR3 loop spans 14 amino acids. The CDR3 coding sequence is TGTGCCAGCAGCGTAGAAACATTCACAGATACGCAGTATTTT. It codes for CASSVETFTDTQYF.

The CDR3 DNA reads TGTGCCAGCAGCGCAGACGACAGGACTCAGCCCCAGCATTTT. It encodes CASSADDRTQPQHF. This chain uses TRBV7-9 with TRBJ1-5; TRBD1 might be the D (6 bases). The V and J ends lost 5 bases and 6 bases respectively, with 14 bases between them. CDR1 SEHNR and CDR2 FQNEAQ come from the germline V gene (reference sequence). This CDR3 has 14 residues. Full variable domain (rest looked up from reference TRBV7-9 and TRBJ1-5): DTGVSQNPRHKITKRGQNVTFRCDPISEHNRLYWYRQTLGQGPEFLTYFQNEAQLEKSRLLSDRFSAERPKGSFSTLEIQRTEQGDSAMYLCASSADDRTQPQHFGDGTRLSIL.

V and J are TRBV27 and TRBJ2-1, with unresolved D. With 4 bases removed from V and 5 bases from J, the gap between germline ends came to 9 bases. Per the germline V gene, CDR1 is MNHEY and CDR2 is SMNVEV (reference sequence). This CDR3 is built from 13 residues. In nucleotides, the CDR3 is TGTGCCAGCAGTTATTCGCAGGACAATGAGCAGTTCTTC. Its translation: CASSYSQDNEQFF.

The rearrangement links TRBV27 to TRBJ1-1; D might be TRBD1 (5 bases). V lost 5 bases and J 3 bases, leaving 25 bases between the germline ends. The CDR3 has 18 residues. Germline V gene sequence: CDR1 MNHEY, CDR2 SMNVEV (reference sequence). CDR3 protein: CASSLYSGTLGGDTEAFF. CDR3 bases: TGTGCCAGCAGTCTATATTCCGGGACTTTGGGGGGTGACACTGAAGCTTTCTTT.

This chain uses TRBV27 with TRBJ2-7; 10 bases line up with TRBD1. The trim removed 6 bases at V and 3 bases at J, leaving 5 bases unmatched. In germline, CDR1 is MNHEY, CDR2 SMNVEV (reference sequence). CDR3 size: 14 residues. CDR3 DNA: TGTGCCAGCAGGATGACAGGGGGCCTCTACGAGCAGTACTTC. This encodes CASRMTGGLYEQYF.

The chain links TRBV10-2 to TRBJ1-1, with TRBD1 as a possible D gene (5 bases). The CDR3 runs 11 residues. Trimming took off 2 bases at V and 10 bases at J, with 8 bases between the two ends. Germline V gives CDR1 WSHSY, CDR2 SAAADI. The CDR3 sequence: CASSEGGGAFF. CDR3 nucleotides: TGCGCCAGCAGTGAGGGGGGGGGAGCTTTCTTT.

This chain joins TRBV6-4 and TRBJ1-3; 11 bases map to TRBD1. Germline CDR1 MRHNA, CDR2 SNTAGT. The CDR3 sequence is 16 residues long. With V trimmed by 4 bases and J by 4 bases, 6 bases remained unmatched. CDR3 protein: CASSGDRGEKGNTIYF. DNA for the CDR3: TGTGCCAGCAGTGGGGACAGGGGGGAAAAAGGAAACACCATATATTTT.

The rearrangement joins TRBV5-5 to TRBJ1-2; D perhaps matches TRBD1 (5 bases). CDR3 length: 14 residues. Trimming stripped 5 bases from V and 3 bases from J, with 14 bases between. Germline CDR1 is SGHKS and CDR2 is YYEKEE (reference sequence). The CDR3: CASRDRDPYYGYTF. The CDR3 nucleotides are TGTGCCAGCAGAGACCGGGACCCCTACTATGGCTACACCTTC.